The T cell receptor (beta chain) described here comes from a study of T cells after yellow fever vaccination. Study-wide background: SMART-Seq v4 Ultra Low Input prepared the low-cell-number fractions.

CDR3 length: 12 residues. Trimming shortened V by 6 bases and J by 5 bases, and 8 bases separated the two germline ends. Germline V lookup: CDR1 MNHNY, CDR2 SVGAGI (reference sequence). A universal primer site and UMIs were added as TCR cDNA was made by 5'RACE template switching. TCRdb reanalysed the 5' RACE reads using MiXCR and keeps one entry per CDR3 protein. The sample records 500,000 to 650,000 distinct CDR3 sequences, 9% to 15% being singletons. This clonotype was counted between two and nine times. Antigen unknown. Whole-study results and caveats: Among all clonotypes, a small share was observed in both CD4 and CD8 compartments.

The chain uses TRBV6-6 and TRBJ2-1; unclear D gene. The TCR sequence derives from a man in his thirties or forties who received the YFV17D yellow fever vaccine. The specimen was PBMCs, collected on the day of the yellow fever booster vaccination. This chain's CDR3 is CASSVRHNEQFF. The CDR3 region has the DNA TGTGCCAGCAGCGTCAGGCACAATGAGCAGTTCTTC.